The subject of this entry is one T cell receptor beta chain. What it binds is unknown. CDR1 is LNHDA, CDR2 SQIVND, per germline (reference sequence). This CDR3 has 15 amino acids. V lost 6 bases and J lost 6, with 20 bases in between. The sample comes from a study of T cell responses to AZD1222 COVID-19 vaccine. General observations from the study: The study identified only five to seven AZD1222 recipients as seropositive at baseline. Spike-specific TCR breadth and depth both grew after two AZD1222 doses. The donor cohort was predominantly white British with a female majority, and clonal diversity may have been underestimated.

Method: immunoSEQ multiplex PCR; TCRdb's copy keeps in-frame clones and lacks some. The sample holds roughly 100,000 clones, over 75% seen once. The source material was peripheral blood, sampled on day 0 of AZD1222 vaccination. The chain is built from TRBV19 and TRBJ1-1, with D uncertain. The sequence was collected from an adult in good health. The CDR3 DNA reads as TGTGCCAGTAGGTTAACGGGAAACGGTATCTCTGAAGCTTTCTTT. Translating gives CASRLTGNGISEAFF. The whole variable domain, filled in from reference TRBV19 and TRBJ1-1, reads DGGITQSPKYLFRKEGQNVTLSCEQNLNHDAMYWYRQDPGQGLRLIYYSQIVNDFQKGDIAEGYSVSREKKESFPLTVTSAQKNPTAFYLCASRLTGNGISEAFFGQGTRLTVV.